The T cell receptor (beta chain) described here comes from a study of blood T cell repertoires in COVID-19. Assay used: immunoSEQ multiplex PCR; TCRdb lists only in-frame clones, some missing. Among around 500,000 clones listed, approximately 85% were seen once. The CDR3 consists of 14 residues. CDR1 is SGHTA, CDR2 FQGTGA, per germline. The germline V and J ends were trimmed by 0 bases and 6 bases, with 10 bases remaining between them. This chain connects TRBV7-3 to TRBJ2-3, with a tentative D call TRBD2 (6 bases). The TCR originated in a human donor in a cohort sampled during active COVID-19. The sample comprised peripheral blood. CDR3 residues: CASSLTSSGDTQYF. CDR3 in DNA: TGTGCCAGCAGCTTAACGTCCAGCGGGGATACGCAGTATTTT.